The 27 T cell receptor beta chains given below trace back to one sample, sequenced in a study of PD-1 blockade in mismatch repair-deficient tumors. The protocol was immunoSEQ multiplex PCR, while the TCRdb copy is restricted to in-frame clones and leaves out a portion. This sample yields about 130,000 clones, of which about nine tenths are seen a single time; 10% to 15% belongs to the top ten. The starting material was peripheral blood, obtained 70 to 73 weeks after starting pembrolizumab. These receptors were taken from an adult with mismatch repair-deficient cancer.

This clone appeared a few times. The chain links TRBV21-1 to TRBJ2-7. TRBV21-1 is given as a pseudogene. This CDR3 region has 14 residues. The CDR3 sequence is CASSNIPSSSEQYF. The CDR3 DNA reads as TGTGCCAGCAGCAACATACCTTCATCGTCCGAGCAGTACTTC.

V usage is TRBV6-5 and J usage is TRBJ2-2; D remains unclear. Per germline, CDR1 MNHEY and CDR2 SVGAGI. The CDR3 has 16 amino acids. V lost 0 bases to trimming and J lost 4 bases, with 12 bases between them. CDR3 nucleotides: TGTGCCAGCAGTTACTCGTGGGTAGAGGCCACCGGGGAGCTGTTTTTT. It yields the protein CASSYSWVEATGELFF.

The chain joins TRBV6-1 to TRBJ2-6, with a possible D match to TRBD1 (5 bases). This CDR3 has 15 residues. The germline V gene has CDR1 MNHNS and CDR2 SASEGT. Between the trimmed V and J ends, which lost 6 bases and 1 base, there was a span of 10 bases. CDR3 sequence reads: CASSLTGSGANVLTF. The CDR3 DNA reads TGTGCCAGCAGCCTTACAGGTTCTGGGGCCAACGTCCTGACTTTC.

The chain couples TRBV28 to TRBJ2-7; D ambiguous. From germline, CDR1 is MDHEN and CDR2 SYDVKM. V lost 4 bases and J 4 bases, leaving 14 bases between the germline ends. CDR3 length equals 14 residues. As DNA, the CDR3 is TGTGCCAGCAGTTCAAACCCCGTTATTTACGAGCAGTACTTC. Protein product: CASSSNPVIYEQYF. Full variable domain (missing parts from reference TRBV28 and TRBJ2-7): DVKVTQSSRYLVKRTGEKVFLECVQDMDHENMFWYRQDPGLGLRLIYFSYDVKMKEKGDIPEGYSVSREKKERFSLILESASTNQTSMYLCASSSNPVIYEQYFGPGTRLTVT.

The chain joins TRBV7-6 to TRBJ2-7, with a tentative D call TRBD1 (5 bases). This CDR3 comprises 15 residues. Germline lookup yields CDR1 SGHVS and CDR2 FNYEAQ. V gave up 1 base and J gave up 5 bases, with 15 bases separating them. The DNA for the CDR3 is TGTGCCAGCAGCTTAGAAGATCAGGGTTTTCACGAGCAGTACTTC. Translating gives CASSLEDQGFHEQYF.

This clone was seen only a few times. This chain connects TRBV7-8 to TRBJ2-3; 7 nucleotides align to TRBD1. V lost 5 bases to trimming and J lost 5 bases; unmatched junction nucleotides: 7. Germline V gives CDR1 SGHVS, CDR2 FQNEAQ. The CDR3 has 14 residues. The CDR3 region has the DNA TGTGCCAGCAGCCTTGGACAGGTCCGAGATACGCAGTATTTT. Protein product: CASSLGQVRDTQYF.

This chain uses TRBV15 with TRBJ2-7; D unclear. The CDR3 is 12 amino acids. V shed 0 bases and J shed 5 bases, with 5 bases lying between them. Per germline, CDR1 LNHNV and CDR2 YYDKDF (reference sequence). CDR3 DNA: TGTGCCACCAGCAGAGATGAGGACGAGCAGTACTTC. Translating it yields CATSRDEDEQYF.

J is TRBJ2-7 and V is TRBV19, with 8 positions matching TRBD2. This CDR3 comprises 14 residues. The V gene end was trimmed by 1 base and the J gene end by 2 bases; junction bases not matched to a gene: 1. Germline values: CDR1 LNHDA, CDR2 SQIVND (reference sequence). This CDR3 is CASSIAGGTYEQYF. CDR3 bases: TGTGCCAGTAGTATAGCGGGAGGGACCTACGAGCAGTACTTC.

CDR3 loop: CASSPGQGAHEQYF. The CDR3 DNA sequence: TGCGCCAGCAGCCCCGGACAGGGGGCTCACGAGCAGTACTTC. The chain couples TRBV4-1 to TRBJ2-7; the match to TRBD1 covers 11 bases. This CDR3 is 14 amino acids long. CDR1 and CDR2 from the germline V gene are MGHRA and YSYEKL. Trimming cost V 4 bases and J 5 bases; bases outside gene matches: 4.

The rearrangement links TRBV27 to TRBJ1-4, with D maybe TRBD1 (6 bases). The CDR3 is 20 amino acids. V was cut by 1 base and J by 0 bases, with 21 bases left in between. Per germline, CDR1 MNHEY and CDR2 SMNVEV (reference sequence). The CDR3 bases are TGTGCCAGCAGTTTATATGCGGTCGGGGGGCTCGACTCAACTAATGAAAAACTGTTTTTT. Translated: CASSLYAVGGLDSTNEKLFF. Filled out from reference TRBV27 and TRBJ1-4, the complete variable domain reads EAQVTQNPRYLITVTGKKLTVTCSQNMNHEYMSWYRQDPGLGLRQIYYSMNVEVTDKGDVPEGYKVSRKEKRNFPLILESPSPNQTSLYFCASSLYAVGGLDSTNEKLFFGSGTQLSVL.

V is TRBV5-1 and J is TRBJ2-7; TRBD2 aligns across 7 bases. The CDR3 extends over 12 amino acids. V dropped 3 bases and J dropped 4; count of bases not matched to a gene: 1. Per germline, CDR1 SGHRS and CDR2 YFSETQ. CDR3 in DNA: TGCGCCAGCAGCTGGCGGGGGTACGAGCAGTACTTC. Translating gives CASSWRGYEQYF. Based on the CDR3 plus reference TRBV5-1 and TRBJ2-7, the full variable domain is KAGVTQTPRYLIKTRGQQVTLSCSPISGHRSVSWYQQTPGQGLQFLFEYFSETQRNKGNFPGRFSGRQFSNSRSEMNVSTLELGDSALYLCASSWRGYEQYFGPGTRLTVT.

This clone has only one observation. The V gene is TRBV6-5, the J gene TRBJ2-3; no clear D gene. V was trimmed by 5 bases and J by 5 bases, leaving 14 bases between them. The CDR3 spans 14 residues. Germline loops: CDR1 MNHEY, CDR2 SVGAGI. CDR3 residues: CASSQTRPGDTQYF. The CDR3 coding sequence is TGTGCCAGCAGTCAGACCCGACCTGGAGATACGCAGTATTTT.

This clone came up once. CDR3 sequence: CSVEATGSGYGYTF. The CDR3 nucleotides are TGCAGCGTTGAAGCGACAGGGAGCGGCTATGGCTACACCTTC. The chain employs TRBV29-1 and TRBJ1-2; 7 nucleotides match TRBD1. Germline-derived CDR1 and CDR2 are SQVTM and ANQGSEA. CDR3 length equals 14 residues. The V segment lost 1 base and the J segment 4 bases; nucleotides outside the gene matches: 6.

V is TRBV2 and J is TRBJ2-5, with TRBD1 matching 9 bases. The germline gives CDR1 SNHLY, CDR2 FYNNEI. The CDR3 contains 14 residues. V lost 4 bases, J lost 3 bases, and 3 bases stayed unmatched. CDR3 nucleotides: TGTGCCAGCAGTGCCCGGACAGGGGAAGAGACCCAGTACTTC. It encodes CASSARTGEETQYF.

V and J are TRBV29-1 and TRBJ1-2; 7 nucleotides align to TRBD1. This CDR3 is built from 13 residues. J lost 4 bases, V lost 8 bases, and 10 bases had no gene match. Germline CDR1 SQVTM, CDR2 ANQGSEA. The CDR3 protein is CSTADRRSYGYTF. CDR3 DNA sequence: TGCAGCACCGCGGACAGGCGGAGCTATGGCTACACCTTC.

The chain employs TRBV27 and TRBJ2-1; 8 nucleotides agree with TRBD1. This CDR3 is built from 16 residues. Germline V lookup: CDR1 MNHEY, CDR2 SMNVEV (reference sequence). The ends lost 7 bases at V and 2 bases at J; junction bases unmatched: 10. The CDR3 region is CASTLGGQGAYNEQFF. The CDR3 nucleotides read TGTGCCAGCACCCTAGGAGGACAGGGTGCCTACAATGAGCAGTTCTTC.

The CDR3 DNA reads as TGTGCCAGTAGTATCAGCGGGGGACAGGTCTACAATGAGCAGTTCTTC. It codes for CASSISGGQVYNEQFF. The chain joins TRBV19 to TRBJ2-1; D possibly uses TRBD1 or TRBD2 (8 bases each). CDR1 LNHDA and CDR2 SQIVND come from the germline V gene (reference sequence). V gave up 3 bases and J gave up 3 bases, with 15 bases separating them. CDR3 length: 16 residues.

The J gene is TRBJ1-5, the V gene TRBV15; D is unclear. Germline CDR1 is LNHNV and CDR2 is YYDKDF (reference sequence). The CDR3 sequence is 13 residues long. Trimming took 0 bases from V and 6 from J, leaving 6 bases between them. CDR3 in DNA: TGTGCCACCAGCAGAGAGTGGTCTCAGCCCCAGCATTTT. Encoded protein: CATSREWSQPQHF.

This sequence joins TRBV7-9 and TRBJ2-7, with D unclear. Germline CDR1 is SEHNR and CDR2 is FQNEAQ (reference sequence). This CDR3 has 15 residues. The germline V and J ends were trimmed by 4 bases and 2 bases, with 15 bases remaining between them. The CDR3 DNA sequence: TGTGCCAGCAGCTCACTCAGGCTAATTCCCTACGAGCAGTACTTC. Translated, it gives CASSSLRLIPYEQYF.

The rearrangement uses TRBV27 and TRBJ2-1; 7 nucleotides match TRBD2. In germline, CDR1 is MNHEY, CDR2 SMNVEV (reference sequence). After removal of 9 bases from V and 3 bases from J, the junction contained 8 bases not matched to a gene. The CDR3 contains 14 residues. Here the CDR3 DNA reads TGTGCCAGGAGAGGGAGGGCCTGCTACAATGAGCAGTTCTTC. It yields the protein CARRGRACYNEQFF.

This clone was observed many times. The rearrangement joins TRBV29-1 to TRBJ1-2; D remains ambiguous. The CDR3 is 14 amino acids. The germline V gene encodes CDR1 SQVTM and CDR2 ANQGSEA. V was trimmed by 1 base and J by 5 bases, leaving 14 bases between them. The CDR3 sequence: CSVEAGFPGYGYTF. In DNA, the CDR3 is TGCAGCGTTGAAGCTGGCTTCCCGGGATATGGCTACACCTTC.

The gene calls are TRBV5-4 and TRBJ1-1; 7 bases map to TRBD1. V trimming: 5 bases; J trimming: 3 bases; junction bases outside the gene matches: 16. The CDR3 is made up of 17 amino acids. CDR1 and CDR2 from the germline V gene are SGHNT and YYREEE (reference sequence). The CDR3 nucleotides read TGTGCCAGCAGAGCGCGGGACAGTGAATCGAGTCACACTGAAGCTTTCTTT. Translation: CASRARDSESSHTEAFF.

The CDR3 region is CASLGLGGAGKETQYF. Written as DNA, the CDR3 is TGTGCCAGCTTAGGTTTGGGGGGCGCGGGAAAAGAGACCCAGTACTTC. The gene calls are TRBV27 and TRBJ2-5; D may match TRBD1 or TRBD2 (6 bases each). CDR1 is MNHEY, CDR2 SMNVEV, per germline (reference sequence). CDR3 length equals 16 residues. Deletions cut 8 bases from V and 3 bases from J, with 22 bases between.

The chain combines TRBV5-1 with TRBJ2-7; a possible D gene is TRBD1 (6 bases). Germline V gene sequence: CDR1 SGHRS, CDR2 YFSETQ. V lost 1 base and J lost 0, with 14 bases in between. The CDR3 length is 16 residues. The CDR3 nucleotides read TGCGCCAGCAGCTTGAGGTACAGGGCGAGCTCCTACGAGCAGTACTTC. This sequence encodes CASSLRYRASSYEQYF.

V is TRBV4-1 and J is TRBJ2-1; no reliable D call. CDR1 is MGHRA, CDR2 YSYEKL, per germline. The CDR3 contains 15 residues. Trimming removed 0 bases at V and 8 bases at J, with 14 bases between. The CDR3 region is CASSQEGRLVHEQFF. The CDR3 nucleotides are TGCGCCAGCAGCCAAGAGGGCCGCCTGGTCCATGAGCAGTTCTTC.

V is TRBV6-1 and J is TRBJ2-1, with TRBD2 matching over 9 bases. The junction had 6 bases not matched to a gene; V was cut back by 8 bases and J by 4 bases. The CDR3 length is 14 residues. Germline CDR1 MNHNS, CDR2 SASEGT. CDR3 region: CASLGTSSYNEQFF. The DNA for the CDR3 is TGTGCCAGCCTAGGGACTAGCTCATACAATGAGCAGTTCTTC.

This sequence joins TRBV7-8 and TRBJ2-1; 11 nucleotides match TRBD1. Germline assignment: CDR1 SGHVS and CDR2 FQNEAQ. J was trimmed by 1 base and V by 3 bases; bases with no gene match: 17. CDR3 length equals 21 residues. The DNA of the CDR3 is TGTGCCAGCAGCTTGGGGGTCGGGACAGGGGGAAATCTCCAATCCTACAATGAGCAGTTCTTC. Translation: CASSLGVGTGGNLQSYNEQFF. The variable domain in full, completed from reference TRBV7-8 and TRBJ2-1, reads GAGVSQSPRYKVAKRGQDVALRCDPISGHVSLFWYQQALGQGPEFLTYFQNEAQLDKSGLPSDRFFAERPEGSVSTLKIQRTQQEDSAVYLCASSLGVGTGGNLQSYNEQFFGPGTRLTVL.